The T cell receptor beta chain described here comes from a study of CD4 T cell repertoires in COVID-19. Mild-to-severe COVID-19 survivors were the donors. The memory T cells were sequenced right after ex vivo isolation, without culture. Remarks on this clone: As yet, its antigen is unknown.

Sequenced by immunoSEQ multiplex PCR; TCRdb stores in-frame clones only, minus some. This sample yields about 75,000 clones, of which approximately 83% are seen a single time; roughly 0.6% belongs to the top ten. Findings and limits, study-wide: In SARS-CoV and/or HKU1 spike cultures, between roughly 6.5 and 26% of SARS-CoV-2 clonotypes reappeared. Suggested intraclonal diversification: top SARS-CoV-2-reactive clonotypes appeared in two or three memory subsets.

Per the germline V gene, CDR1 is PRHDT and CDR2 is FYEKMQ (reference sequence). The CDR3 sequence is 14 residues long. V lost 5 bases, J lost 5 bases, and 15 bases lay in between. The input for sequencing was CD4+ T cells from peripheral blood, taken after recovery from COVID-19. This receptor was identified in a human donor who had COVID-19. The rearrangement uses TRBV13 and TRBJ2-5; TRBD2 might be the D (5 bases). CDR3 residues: CASSGWTVDETQYF. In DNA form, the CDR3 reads TGTGCCAGCAGCGGCTGGACTGTAGACGAGACCCAGTACTTC.